The sequence of this TCR beta chain was determined in a study of vaccination and CD4 T cells after COVID-19. Study background: Six males and four females, two of them Hispanic, were enrolled as convalescents. Post-COVID samples had a sampling time that fell a median approximately 93 days after diagnosis (range 35 to 161).

The CDR3 length is 15 residues. Germline V gene data show CDR1 as DFQATT and CDR2 as SNEGSKA (reference sequence). The V and J ends lost 7 bases and 1 base respectively, with 14 bases between them. Points on this clonotype: Its cognate antigen is unknown.

Sequenced with the Oncomine TCR Beta short-read assay was DNA taken from cultured CD4+ T cells. One entry per CDR3 protein results from TCRdb running MiXCR on the PCR reads. The table lists more than 7,500 distinct CDR3 sequences, about 60% of them singletons, with 7.5% to 8% in the top ten. Specified treatment: roughly 10-day PBMC culture with coronavirus spike peptide pools or control peptides (ViraFEST assay). J is TRBJ2-6 and V is TRBV20-1; D might be TRBD1 (6 bases). The clonotype originates from a human donor who had recovered from COVID-19. What was sequenced was CD4+ T cells from blood, cultured in vitro. The CDR3 sequence: CSVGDILSGANVLTF. CDR3 nucleotides: TGCAGTGTAGGGGACATCCTTTCTGGGGCCAACGTCCTGACTTTC.